These 26 T cell receptor beta chains came from one sample sequenced in a study of blood T cell repertoires in COVID-19. The table came from immunoSEQ multiplex PCR; TCRdb's copy has only in-frame clones and leaves some out. The sample has about 400,000 clones; 70% to 90% are singletons. Specimen: PBMCs or T cells enriched from blood (not recorded which). Receptor source: a woman aged 40 to 50 with acute COVID-19.

V and J are TRBV6-5 and TRBJ1-6; D is unclear. V gave up 2 bases and J gave up 10 bases, with 12 bases separating them. The CDR3 covers 14 residues. Germline V gene data show CDR1 as MNHEY and CDR2 as SVGAGI. The CDR3 nucleotides are TGTGCCAGCAGTTACGGTCAGGTGCAATCACCCCTCCACTTT. Translation gives CASSYGQVQSPLHF.

The rearrangement joins TRBV4-1 to TRBJ1-1, with TRBD1 as a possible D gene (5 bases). The ends were cut back, 0 bases at V and 4 bases at J, with 9 bases in the middle. This CDR3 contains 14 residues. The germline gives CDR1 MGHRA, CDR2 YSYEKL. This CDR3 reads CASSQEGRGTEAFF. As DNA, the CDR3 is TGCGCCAGCAGCCAAGAAGGGAGGGGCACTGAAGCTTTCTTT.

CDR3 sequence: CASSLGRGAADTQYF. The DNA of the CDR3 is TGTGCCAGCAGTTTAGGTCGGGGGGCGGCAGATACGCAGTATTTT. This chain connects TRBV27 to TRBJ2-3, with TRBD2 as a possible D gene (7 bases). The germline V gene encodes CDR1 MNHEY and CDR2 SMNVEV (reference sequence). CDR3 length equals 15 residues. The V and J ends lost 2 bases and 4 bases respectively, with 13 bases between them.

V is TRBV6-5 and J is TRBJ2-5; 8 bases align to TRBD2. Trimming at V came to 6 bases and at J to 6 bases, leaving 9 bases not matched to a gene. Germline V gene sequence: CDR1 MNHEY, CDR2 SVGAGI. The CDR3 has 14 amino acids. The CDR3 spells CASRLAAPSKTQYF. The CDR3, as DNA: TGTGCCAGCAGACTAGCGGCACCCTCGAAGACCCAGTACTTC.

V and J are TRBV3-1 (or the pseudogene TRBV3-2) and TRBJ2-6; D is uncertain. The germline gives CDR1 LGHDT, CDR2 YNNKEL (reference sequence). Trimming pared 0 bases from V and 1 base from J, leaving 4 bases between. The CDR3 covers 15 residues. CDR3 sequence reads: CASSQDSSGANVLTF. The CDR3 bases are TGTGCCAGCAGCCAAGACAGTTCTGGGGCCAACGTCCTGACTTTC.

For the CDR3, the DNA is TGTGCCTGGGCGACAGGGGGCGGTGGCAATCAGCCCCAGCATTTT. Amino acid sequence: CAWATGGGGNQPQHF. The rearrangement links TRBV30 to TRBJ1-5, with TRBD1 matching 10 bases. The germline V gene encodes CDR1 GTSNPN and CDR2 SVGIG (reference sequence). The CDR3 sequence is 15 residues long. After removal of 5 bases from V and 2 bases from J, the junction contained 6 bases not matched to a gene.

This clone was counted once. This chain joins TRBV4-1 and TRBJ1-1, with D unresolved. Trimming took 4 bases from V and 0 from J, leaving 12 bases between them. The CDR3 is 15 amino acids. Per the germline V gene, CDR1 is MGHRA and CDR2 is YSYEKL. The CDR3 DNA sequence: TGCGCCAGCAGCCGGATCCTAGAAATGAACACTGAAGCTTTCTTT. Encoded protein: CASSRILEMNTEAFF.

The chain links TRBV5-8 to TRBJ1-6, with 9 nucleotides matching TRBD1. The germline V gene has CDR1 SGHTS and CDR2 YDEGEE. CDR3 size: 14 residues. V shed 4 bases, J shed 10 bases, and the junction held 6 bases outside the gene matches. CDR3 in DNA: TGTGCCAGCAGCCGGGACAGGGCCAGATCACCCCTCCACTTT. It codes for CASSRDRARSPLHF.

The chain is built from TRBV28 and TRBJ1-5; D unclear. Germline CDR1 reads MDHEN; CDR2 reads SYDVKM. V was clipped by 7 bases and J by 4 bases, with 17 bases between them. CDR3 length: 15 amino acids. The CDR3 region is CASTTSPFANQPQHF. The DNA for the CDR3 is TGTGCCAGCACCACGTCCCCTTTCGCGAATCAGCCCCAGCATTTT.

The J gene is TRBJ2-7, the V gene TRBV10-3; 10 nucleotides line up with TRBD1. CDR3 length: 13 amino acids. The V gene's germline CDR1 is ENHRY and CDR2 SYGVKD. V shed 10 bases, J shed 5 bases, and the junction held 8 bases outside the gene matches. As DNA, the CDR3 is TGTGCCACACAGACAGGGGGCCGGAACGAGCAGTACTTC. This translates into CATQTGGRNEQYF.

The V call is TRBV7-2, the J call TRBJ2-7; unclear D gene. CDR3 size: 13 residues. Germline CDR1 reads SGHTA; CDR2 reads FQGNSA. Deletions cut 2 bases from V and 3 bases from J, with 8 bases between. The CDR3 is CASSLLQVYEQYF. The CDR3 coding sequence is TGTGCCAGCAGCTTACTCCAGGTCTACGAGCAGTACTTC.

The chain joins TRBV20-1 to TRBJ2-1; 10 bases are a match to TRBD2. Looked up from germline, CDR1 is DFQATT and CDR2 is SNEGSKA (reference sequence). V was pared by 3 bases and J by 3 bases, with 8 bases of the junction left unmatched. This CDR3 has 16 residues. The CDR3 is CSASSPRTSGYNEQFF. For the CDR3, the DNA is TGCAGTGCTAGTTCCCCCCGGACTAGCGGCTACAATGAGCAGTTCTTC.

The chain recombines TRBV3-1 (or the pseudogene TRBV3-2) with TRBJ2-5; TRBD2 aligns across 8 bases. CDR3 length: 14 residues. The V gene's germline CDR1 is LGHDT and CDR2 YNNKEL (reference sequence). With 1 base clipped from V and 5 bases from J, the junction kept 3 bases outside the gene matches. The CDR3 reads CASSQVAGRETQYF. The CDR3 DNA sequence: TGTGCCAGCAGCCAAGTAGCGGGGCGGGAGACCCAGTACTTC.

This clone was observed a single time. V is TRBV18 and J is TRBJ1-4; D gene uncertain. Germline loops: CDR1 KGHSH, CDR2 LQKENI. The CDR3 contains 14 residues. Trimming stripped 6 bases from V and 7 bases from J, with 15 bases between. CDR3 sequence: CASSEVLGGEKLFF. DNA of the CDR3: TGTGCCAGCTCGGAGGTCTTGGGTGGTGAAAAACTGTTTTTT. The complete variable domain, with remaining parts taken from reference TRBV18 and TRBJ1-4, reads NAGVMQNPRHLVRRRGQEARLRCSPMKGHSHVYWYRQLPEEGLKFMVYLQKENIIDESGMPKERFSAEFPKEGPSILRIQQVVRGDSAAYFCASSEVLGGEKLFFGSGTQLSVL.

This clone was detected a few times. The chain combines TRBV4-2 with TRBJ2-7; D is uncertain. Germline CDR1 reads LGHNA; CDR2 reads YNFKEQ. Trimming took off 1 base at V and 3 bases at J, with 7 bases between the two ends. CDR3 length: 13 residues. The CDR3 DNA reads TGTGCCAGCAGCCAAGTGAACGGCTACGAGCAGTACTTC. Residues: CASSQVNGYEQYF.

The table lists this clone with a count of one. This chain links TRBV10-3 with TRBJ2-1, with 9 bases matching TRBD1. Germline V gene data show CDR1 as ENHRY and CDR2 as SYGVKD. The ends lost 3 bases at V and 5 bases at J; junction bases unmatched: 5. The CDR3 consists of 15 residues. Written as DNA, the CDR3 is TGTGCCATCAGTGAAGGACAGGGGCGGAACAATGAGCAGTTCTTC. It translates to CAISEGQGRNNEQFF.

The chain links TRBV7-2 to TRBJ2-3, with 11 bases that match TRBD2. Per the germline V gene, CDR1 is SGHTA and CDR2 is FQGNSA. V was pared by 3 bases and J by 3 bases, with 8 bases of the junction left unmatched. This CDR3 has 17 amino acids. The CDR3 here is CASSFQASGGWTDTQYF. The CDR3 bases are TGTGCCAGCAGCTTCCAGGCTAGCGGGGGGTGGACAGATACGCAGTATTTT.

This chain uses TRBV19 with TRBJ2-1, with TRBD1 matching over 9 bases. Germline loops: CDR1 LNHDA, CDR2 SQIVND (reference sequence). There are 15 residues in the CDR3. Trimming removed 5 bases from V and 9 bases from J; junction bases left unmatched: 11. CDR3 amino acids: CASSAPGQGGVEQFF. CDR3 nucleotide sequence: TGTGCCAGTAGTGCCCCGGGACAGGGTGGGGTTGAGCAGTTCTTC.

The chain is built from TRBV19 and TRBJ1-6; D is unresolved. Germline V gene sequence: CDR1 LNHDA, CDR2 SQIVND (reference sequence). The CDR3 has 15 amino acids. Trimming left V 1 base short and J 5 bases short, with 9 bases between. CDR3 sequence reads: CASSIAGGHNSPLHF. CDR3 DNA: TGTGCCAGTAGTATAGCCGGAGGCCATAATTCACCCCTCCACTTT.

The chain couples TRBV12-3 or TRBV12-4 to TRBJ1-2; a weak D match, TRBD1 (5 bases). CDR3 length equals 12 residues. The CDR3 sequence: CGTKVGGYGYTF. DNA of the CDR3: TGTGGTACTAAGGTGGGGGGATATGGCTACACCTTC.

V and J are TRBV4-1 and TRBJ1-4; D gene unclear. CDR1 is MGHRA, CDR2 YSYEKL, per germline. The V and J ends lost 4 bases and 0 bases respectively, with 9 bases between them. CDR3 length: 15 amino acids. The chain's CDR3 is CASSPYSTTNEKLFF. CDR3 bases: TGCGCCAGCAGCCCTTACAGTACAACTAATGAAAAACTGTTTTTT.

The CDR3 DNA sequence: TGTGCCCTCCGTCCAGGGGGCGCATACGATGAGCAGTTCTTC. Amino acid sequence: CALRPGGAYDEQFF. V is TRBV30 and J is TRBJ2-1; TRBD1 matches at 8 bases. The CDR3 length is 14 residues. CDR1 and CDR2 (germline): GTSNPN, SVGIG (reference sequence). V lost 8 bases to trimming and J lost 8 bases; unmatched junction nucleotides: 14.

This clone has only a few counts. The genes are TRBV2 and TRBJ1-1, with a possible D match to TRBD1 (5 bases). Germline V CDR1 and CDR2: SNHLY, FYNNEI. V was shortened by 2 bases and J by 11 bases, with 24 bases between the two germline ends. The CDR3 has 16 residues. Here the CDR3 DNA reads TGTGCCAGCAGTGAATATTGGGCCCCCACGACAGAGAAGGCTTTCTTT. This translates into CASSEYWAPTTEKAFF.

The chain employs TRBV25-1 and TRBJ1-2; 9 nucleotides match TRBD1. CDR3 length equals 12 residues. Germline CDR1 MGHDK, CDR2 SYGVNS. Trimming took 8 bases from V and 7 from J; bases not matched to a gene: 5. The CDR3 DNA sequence: TGTGCCAGCCGGGACAGGGACCTTGGCTACACCTTC. It yields the protein CASRDRDLGYTF.

The V gene is TRBV11-3, the J gene TRBJ1-3; maybe TRBD1 (5 bases). There are 15 residues in the CDR3. With 3 bases removed from V and 0 bases from J, the gap between germline ends came to 9 bases. Germline V gene sequence: CDR1 SGHNT, CDR2 YENEEA. CDR3 region: CASSFDSNSGNTIYF. The CDR3 coding sequence is TGTGCCAGCAGCTTCGACAGTAACTCTGGAAACACCATATATTTT. Looking up the rest from reference TRBV11-3 and TRBJ1-3 gives the full variable domain: EAGVVQSPRYKIIEKKQPVAFWCNPISGHNTLYWYLQNLGQGPELLIRYENEEAVDDSQLPKDRFSAERLKGVDSTLKIQPAELGDSAVYLCASSFDSNSGNTIYFGEGSWLTVV.

The chain combines TRBV9 with TRBJ1-2; 9 nucleotides line up with TRBD1. V shed 4 bases and J 3 bases; nucleotides not matched to a gene: 7. Looked up from germline, CDR1 is SGDLS and CDR2 is YYNGEE. The CDR3 extends over 15 amino acids. CDR3 nucleotide sequence: TGTGCCAGCAGCCCTACCGACAGGGGGGACTATGGCTACACCTTC. The encoded protein is CASSPTDRGDYGYTF.